This T cell receptor (beta chain) was found in a study of T cells in Graves' hyperthyroidism and ophthalmopathy. This clonotype has more than one count but fewer than ten. Antigen specificity is unknown. Study results and limitations: The blood repertoire included most of the expanded thyroid clonotypes above 0.001.

Using RNA transcripts as the source, TCR beta CDR3 regions were amplified. With the HTBI primer set, the TCR CDR3 went through a first round of RT-PCR. TCRdb itself ran the multiplex PCR reads through MiXCR, one entry per CDR3 protein. The sample includes under 700,000 distinct CDR3 sequences, over 15% seen only once; the top ten take around 18%. Germline CDR1 is DFQATT and CDR2 is SNEGSKA (reference sequence). The V and J ends lost 5 bases and 12 bases, in that order; junction bases with no gene match: 2. This CDR3 spans 12 amino acids. The receptor was isolated from a woman between 18 and 29 years old with Graves' hyperthyroidism. The sequenced material came from blood. This sequence joins TRBV20-1 and TRBJ2-1; 15 positions agree with TRBD2. This CDR3 reads CSAGLAGGGQFF. The CDR3 DNA is TGCAGTGCTGGACTAGCGGGGGGGGGGCAGTTCTTC.